A selection of T cell receptor beta chains follows, all from one sample in a study of long-term antiretroviral therapy in people with HIV. Profiling relied on immunoSEQ multiplex PCR, and the TCRdb table lists in-frame clones only, not all of them. The sample records around 37,000 clones, approximately 85% being singletons. The sample was unsorted PBMCs, taken about 3.4 years after starting antiretroviral therapy. These receptors all stem from a man between 18 and 29 years old with HIV. Each CDR3 is given with its conserved first and last residue. D genes are given only for firm matches. Expanded clones get a size class; other rows say once, few or many, or leave the size out.

>.|TRBJ1-6|.|TRBV27
CASSLGGTHSPLHF
TGTGCCAGCAGTTTAGGGGGGACCCATTCACCCCTCCACTTT
>.|TRBJ2-1|TRBD1|TRBV9
CASKETDRVWDEQFF
TGTGCCAGCAAAGAGACGGACAGGGTGTGGGATGAGCAGTTCTTC
>.|TRBJ2-7|TRBD2|TRBV4-1
CASSQAGRGGAYEQYF
TGCGCCAGCAGCCAGGCCGGCCGGGGGGGGGCCTACGAGCAGTACTTC
>.|TRBJ2-7|.|TRBV19
CASSIRSRNYEQYF
TGTGCCAGTAGTATAAGGTCCAGGAATTACGAGCAGTACTTC
>.|TRBJ2-3|.|TRBV4-2
CASSQAGGRGSDTQYF
TGTGCCAGCAGCCAAGCGGGGGGCCGAGGGTCAGATACGCAGTATTTT
>once|TRBJ2-1|.|TRBV5-1
CASSGQRAQFEQFF
TGCGCCAGCAGCGGACAGAGGGCCCAATTCGAGCAGTTCTTC
>few|TRBJ2-1|.|TRBV28
CALGGGITYNEQFF
TGTGCCTTAGGAGGGGGTATCACCTACAATGAGCAGTTCTTC
>.|TRBJ2-7|.|TRBV13
CASSLAQYEQYF
TGTGCCAGCAGCTTAGCACAGTACGAGCAGTACTTC
>.|TRBJ2-6|.|TRBV25-1
CASSRFSGANVLTF
TGTGCCAGCAGTCGGTTTTCTGGGGCCAACGTCCTGACTTTC
>.|TRBJ2-7|.|TRBV27
CASSLGGLSYEQYF
TGTGCCAGCAGTTTAGGAGGGCTCTCCTACGAGCAGTACTTC
>.|TRBJ1-4|.|TRBV5-4
CASSAGTLNEKLFF
TGTGCCAGCAGCGCCGGGACATTGAATGAAAAACTGTTTTTT
>once|TRBJ1-1|.|TRBV7-9
CASSYTREGREAFF
TGTGCCAGCAGCTACACACGGGAGGGCCGTGAAGCTTTCTTT
>once|TRBJ2-1|TRBD1|TRBV28
CASSLGTGDHNEQFF
TGTGCCAGCAGCCTGGGGACAGGGGACCACAATGAGCAGTTCTTC
>.|TRBJ2-7|.|TRBV5-1
CASSLDREGFYEQYF
TGCGCCAGCAGCTTGGACAGGGAGGGGTTCTACGAGCAGTACTTC
>.|TRBJ1-2|.|TRBV29-1
CSVDTGRRGYGYTF
TGCAGCGTTGATACGGGCAGGCGGGGCTATGGCTACACCTTC
>.|TRBJ1-5|.|TRBV28
CASSLFPLSNDRPQHF
TGTGCTAGCAGTTTGTTCCCCCTCAGTAACGATCGGCCCCAGCATTTT
>.|TRBJ1-1|.|TRBV21-1
CASSKGADTEAFF
TGTGCCAGCAGCAAAGGGGCAGACACTGAAGCTTTCTTT
>.|TRBJ1-2|TRBD1|TRBV6-5
CASSYVTGDYGYTF
TGTGCCAGCAGTTACGTCACAGGGGATTATGGCTACACCTTC
>.|TRBJ2-1|.|TRBV11-2
CASSLEGEQFF
TGTGCCAGCAGCTTAGAGGGTGAGCAGTTCTTC
>.|TRBJ1-1|.|TRBV4-1
CASSQDGRYLEAFF
TGCGCCAGCAGCCAGGATGGACGCTATTTGGAGGCTTTCTTT
>.|TRBJ1-2|TRBD1|TRBV7-3
CASSFGQGAYGYTF
TGTGCCAGCAGCTTTGGACAGGGTGCCTATGGCTACACCTTC
>.|TRBJ1-2|.|TRBV10-3
CAISLDGFYGYTF
TGTGCCATCAGTCTGGACGGCTTCTATGGCTACACCTTC
>.|TRBJ2-5|.|TRBV2
CASSDTGWVTQYF
TGTGCCAGCAGTGATACGGGTTGGGTGACCCAGTACTTC
>once|TRBJ1-1|.|TRBV7-9
CASSLGGDGTEAFF
TGTGCCAGCAGCTTAGGAGGGGATGGAACTGAAGCTTTCTTT
>.|TRBJ1-1|TRBD1|TRBV6-5
CASSYSQGARAFF
TGTGCCAGCAGTTACTCTCAGGGGGCGAGGGCTTTCTTT
>.|TRBJ1-2|.|TRBV29-1
CSVDATANYGYTF
TGCAGCGTTGATGCTACAGCTAACTATGGCTACACCTTC
>.|TRBJ2-3|.|TRBV6-6
CASSPTTDTQYF
TGTGCCAGCAGCCCTACCACAGATACGCAGTATTTT
>few|TRBJ2-7|.|TRBV4-1
CASSQGVEQYF
TGCGCCAGCAGCCAAGGAGTCGAGCAGTACTTC
>.|TRBJ1-1|.|TRBV6-6
CASSSPGSGNTEAFF
TGTGCCAGCAGTTCCCCTGGCAGCGGGAACACTGAAGCTTTCTTT
>once|TRBJ2-1|.|TRBV13
CASSLVDSYNEQFF
TGTGCCAGCAGCTTAGTGGACTCATACAATGAGCAGTTCTTC